The 13 T cell receptor beta chains in this list originate from one sample, sequenced in a study of OX40 agonist ivuxolimab in advanced cancers. Sequencing used immunoSEQ multiplex PCR; TCRdb keeps in-frame clones, though not all of them. The table has 50,000 to 65,000 clones, roughly 91% seen once. The sequences come from CD4+ or CD8+ T cells sorted from blood, collected in a trial of the OX40 agonist ivuxolimab. These receptors all come from an adult with an advanced solid tumor such as melanoma, head and neck, liver or kidney cancer.

The chain joins TRBV15 to TRBJ1-1; D is perhaps TRBD1 (5 bases). Trimming cost V 2 bases and J 5 bases, with 12 bases left between them. This CDR3 is built from 14 residues. CDR1 is LNHNV, CDR2 YYDKDF, per germline (reference sequence). DNA of the CDR3: TGTGCCACCAGCAGACCGGGGGAAGGGACTGAAGCTTTCTTT. Protein sequence: CATSRPGEGTEAFF.

CDR3 sequence reads: CASSSTGPHEQYF. CDR3 DNA: TGTGCCAGCAGCTCAACGGGACCCCACGAGCAGTACTTC. The genes are TRBV7-9 and TRBJ2-7, with D perhaps given as TRBD1 or TRBD2 (5 bases each). V lost 4 bases, J lost 5 bases, and 12 bases lay in between. The CDR3 extends over 13 amino acids. The V gene's germline CDR1 is SEHNR and CDR2 FQNEAQ (reference sequence).

The DNA for the CDR3 is TGTGCCAGCAGCGGGAAAACGGTGAGCACAGATACGCAGTATTTT. Translation: CASSGKTVSTDTQYF. This chain connects TRBV2 to TRBJ2-3; a weak D match, TRBD2 (5 bases). Germline CDR1 reads SNHLY; CDR2 reads FYNNEI. The CDR3 runs 15 residues. Trimming took 6 bases from V and 0 from J, leaving 13 bases between them.

The chain recombines TRBV6-6 with TRBJ1-2; D unclear. The CDR3 sequence is 11 residues long. Germline values: CDR1 MNHNY, CDR2 SVGAGI (reference sequence). The V gene lost 6 bases and the J gene lost 7 bases, with 9 bases spanning the gap. The CDR3 sequence is CASRGLGGYTF. In nucleotides, the CDR3 is TGTGCCAGCAGGGGTCTTGGTGGCTACACCTTC.

The chain recombines TRBV28 with TRBJ1-1; no definite D call. CDR3 length equals 15 residues. Germline CDR1 MDHEN, CDR2 SYDVKM. Trimming pared 1 base from V and 1 base from J, leaving 10 bases between. CDR3: CASSLYLGGNTEAFF. In nucleotides, the CDR3 is TGTGCCAGCAGTTTATACTTGGGAGGGAACACTGAAGCTTTCTTT.

The gene calls are TRBV9 and TRBJ2-1; 9 nucleotides agree with TRBD1. V dropped 4 bases and J dropped 7; count of bases not matched to a gene: 6. Germline V CDR1 and CDR2: SGDLS, YYNGEE. This CDR3 contains 14 residues. CDR3 sequence: CASSLQGASNEQFF. For the CDR3, the DNA is TGTGCCAGCAGCTTACAGGGGGCGTCTAATGAGCAGTTCTTC.

The genes are TRBV5-5 and TRBJ2-7; a weak D match, TRBD2 (6 bases). The germline gives CDR1 SGHKS, CDR2 YYEKEE (reference sequence). The CDR3 runs 15 residues. V was cut by 1 base and J by 5 bases, with 16 bases left in between. The chain's CDR3 is CASSLSPGEENEQYF. The CDR3 region has the DNA TGTGCCAGCAGCTTGTCACCCGGGGAGGAAAACGAGCAGTACTTC.

In DNA form, the CDR3 reads TGCGCCAGCAGCAAGGGGACAGGGCTCTACGAGCAGTACTTC. Translated: CASSKGTGLYEQYF. The V and J genes are TRBV4-1 and TRBJ2-7; 9 nucleotides align to TRBD1. Germline assignment: CDR1 MGHRA and CDR2 YSYEKL. The CDR3 runs 14 residues. J gave up 3 bases and V 5 bases, and 5 bases lay outside the gene matches.

This chain joins TRBV19 and TRBJ1-1; D may be TRBD1 (6 bases). Germline CDR1 reads LNHDA; CDR2 reads SQIVND (reference sequence). V was clipped by 3 bases and J by 6 bases, with 11 bases between them. This CDR3 is built from 13 residues. The CDR3 loop reads CASSIAGGSEAFF. The CDR3, as DNA: TGTGCCAGTAGTATCGCCGGGGGCTCTGAAGCTTTCTTT.

The genes are TRBV6-6 and TRBJ2-1; no firm D call. V was shortened by 3 bases and J by 8 bases, with 14 bases between the two germline ends. Germline CDR1 and CDR2: MNHNY and SVGAGI (reference sequence). The CDR3 covers 14 residues. In DNA, the CDR3 is TGTGCCAGCAGTTATTTGAAGGTGTTGGATGAGCAGTTCTTC. This sequence encodes CASSYLKVLDEQFF.

This rearrangement joins TRBV18 to TRBJ2-5; the D is unclear. With 5 bases removed from V and 2 bases from J, the gap between germline ends came to 6 bases. Germline V gives CDR1 KGHSH, CDR2 LQKENI. This CDR3 has 12 residues. The CDR3 loop is CASSGQQETQYF. As DNA, the CDR3 is TGTGCCAGCTCAGGCCAGCAAGAGACCCAGTACTTC.

This clone was found once. The chain has TRBV21-1 and TRBJ2-3; TRBD1, as called in the table, went unchecked against the DNA. TRBV21-1 is listed as a pseudogene. This CDR3 contains 13 residues. The CDR3 region is CARSGTGGNTQYF. The DNA for the CDR3 is TGTGCCAGGAGCGGGACAGGGGGCAATACGCAGTATTTT.

This clone was recorded only once. This chain links TRBV2 with TRBJ2-7; TRBD2 agrees at 7 bases. V was pared by 2 bases and J by 6 bases, with 7 bases of the junction left unmatched. CDR3 length: 14 residues. Per germline, CDR1 SNHLY and CDR2 FYNNEI. CDR3 loop: CASSERWDYLEQYF. The CDR3 nucleotides are TGTGCCAGCAGTGAACGATGGGACTACCTCGAGCAGTACTTC.